This T cell receptor beta chain was identified during a study of monozygotic twins with cystic fibrosis. The study, taken as a whole, reports: Age, concordance and disease severity did not associate with shared CDR3 numbers. Nucleotide-identical clonotype sharing was significantly higher within monozygotic CF twin pairs than between unrelated CF individuals. In 13 of 16 pairs, V gene usage was closest to the co-twin's. Clonality was generally low (median approximately 0.0094), higher in the most severe patients.

Concerning this clone itself: Its specificity is unknown.

Germline values: CDR1 SNHLY, CDR2 FYNNEI. This CDR3 spans 15 amino acids. The V gene lost 0 bases and the J gene lost 3 bases, with 12 bases spanning the gap. Assay: immunoSEQ multiplex PCR; the TCRdb copy retains only in-frame clones and omits some. Of 30,000 to 40,000 clones listed, approximately 65% are singletons. The V call is TRBV2, the J call TRBJ2-7; D gene ambiguous. The sample taken for sequencing was blood. The receptor was isolated from a girl aged 10 to 17 with cystic fibrosis. CDR3 residues: CASSEAGNGSYEQYV. CDR3 nucleotides: TGTGCCAGCAGTGAAGCGGGGAACGGCAGCTACGAGCAGTACGTC.